The present T cell receptor beta chain was sequenced within a study of radiotherapy plus CTLA-4 blockade in lung cancer. Sequencing was performed with immunoSEQ multiplex PCR; in TCRdb, only in-frame clones are kept and a portion is missing. The repertoire holds around 120,000 clones, with roughly 80% as singletons. The study, taken as a whole, reports: Subsequent to radiotherapy plus ipilimumab, tumor-derived TCR clones underwent expansion in blood. The best predictor of response was reported to be early blood T cell clone dynamics, with interferon-beta.

CDR3 length equals 15 residues. V lost 7 bases, J lost 1 base, and 16 bases lay in between. Germline assignment: CDR1 MNHEY and CDR2 SMNVEV (reference sequence). Focal radiation and CTLA-4 blockade (ipilimumab) were tested in chemo-refractory metastatic non-small-cell lung cancer patients. This clone appeared a single time. Its cognate antigen is unknown. The gene calls are TRBV27 and TRBJ1-1; D not certain. The sequencing here drew on peripheral blood, taken from a patient treated with radiotherapy plus ipilimumab. This TCR was sampled from a human donor with non-small cell lung cancer who had a partial response to radiotherapy plus ipilimumab. CDR3 loop: CASTPEPSSNTEAFF. DNA of the CDR3: TGTGCCAGCACCCCTGAGCCAAGCTCGAACACTGAAGCTTTCTTT.